The 12 T cell receptor beta chains reported below all come from one sample, sequenced in a study of T cell changes during pregnancy in multiple sclerosis. TCRdb keeps only in-frame clones here, not all; method: immunoSEQ multiplex PCR. The table records roughly 60,000 clones, around 89% of them present only once. This specimen consisted of CD4+ T cells from peripheral blood mononuclear cells, obtained in the first trimester of pregnancy. These receptor sequences come from a female donor with multiple sclerosis, enrolled in a pregnancy study.

The chain couples TRBV30 to TRBJ2-1, with no clear D. The CDR3 runs to 13 residues. CDR1 is GTSNPN and CDR2 is SVGIG in the germline V gene (reference sequence). Trimming pared 6 bases from V and 9 bases from J, leaving 18 bases between. The CDR3 DNA reads TGTGCCTGCGTCTACCAAATCGGTGGTGAGCAGTTCTTC. Translation gives CACVYQIGGEQFF.

The rearrangement links TRBV28 to TRBJ2-6; tentative D call: TRBD2 (5 bases). This CDR3 is 15 amino acids long. Germline V CDR1 and CDR2: MDHEN, SYDVKM. With 4 bases removed from V and 2 bases from J, the gap between germline ends came to 9 bases. Written as DNA, the CDR3 is TGTGCCAGCAGTTCTAGCACAGCTGGGGCCAACGTCCTGACTTTC. Encoded protein: CASSSSTAGANVLTF.

The chain combines TRBV11-2 with TRBJ2-7, with a tentative D call TRBD2 (6 bases). This CDR3 comprises 13 residues. V lost 0 bases and J 8 bases, leaving 11 bases between the germline ends. CDR1 and CDR2 (germline): SGHAT, FQNNGV. As DNA, the CDR3 is TGTGCCAGCAGCTTAGATAGGCGGGGCCAGCAGTACTTC. Encoded protein: CASSLDRRGQQYF.

The CDR3 reads CASSGKGANYGYTF. Here the CDR3 DNA reads TGTGCCAGCAGTGGTAAGGGGGCTAACTATGGCTACACCTTC. The chain joins TRBV6-1 to TRBJ1-2; possible D gene TRBD1, 6 bases. The ends were cut back, 4 bases at V and 0 bases at J, with 9 bases in the middle. This CDR3 is built from 14 residues. Germline loops: CDR1 MNHNS, CDR2 SASEGT.

This chain joins TRBV28 and TRBJ2-1, with D uncertain. The V end lost 5 bases, the J end lost 3 bases, and 11 bases lay between the germline ends. The CDR3 extends over 14 amino acids. Germline V gene data show CDR1 as MDHEN and CDR2 as SYDVKM. CDR3 coding DNA: TGTGCCAGCAGTCCCCGTCCTAGCTACAATGAGCAGTTCTTC. Its translation: CASSPRPSYNEQFF.

The chain couples TRBV11-2 to TRBJ2-7; weak D call: TRBD2 (6 bases). Trimming pared 5 bases from V and 7 bases from J, leaving 15 bases between. CDR3 length: 13 amino acids. The V gene's germline CDR1 is SGHAT and CDR2 FQNNGV. The CDR3 loop reads CASSLVLAGEQYF. The DNA for the CDR3 is TGTGCCAGCAGCCTTGTACTTGCGGGGGAGCAGTACTTC.

This clone was observed once. V gene TRBV12-5 combines with J gene TRBJ2-1; TRBD2 is a possible D gene (5 bases). The CDR3 spans 15 residues. V lost 4 bases to trimming and J lost 10 bases, with 20 bases between them. CDR1 is LGHNT, CDR2 FRNRAP, per germline. The chain's CDR3 is CASGSGDYGGGEQFF. CDR3 bases: TGTGCTAGTGGTTCCGGCGACTATGGCGGCGGGGAGCAGTTCTTC.

The CDR3 nucleotides are TGCGCCAGCAGCCCACGACAGGGTGCACACTATGGCTACACCTTC. Its protein product is CASSPRQGAHYGYTF. The chain joins TRBV4-1 to TRBJ1-2; 7 bases line up with TRBD1. V lost 4 bases and J lost 3; bases outside the gene matches: 8. CDR1 MGHRA and CDR2 YSYEKL come from the germline V gene. The CDR3 covers 15 residues.

The chain couples TRBV10-3 to TRBJ1-2; D may be TRBD1 (5 bases). Germline V gene data show CDR1 as ENHRY and CDR2 as SYGVKD. The CDR3 spans 14 residues. Trimming shortened V by 2 bases and J by 5 bases, and 12 bases separated the two germline ends. The CDR3 nucleotides read TGTGCCATCAGTGAGAGGGGTCAGGCTTATGGCTACACCTTC. Translation gives CAISERGQAYGYTF.

CDR3 region: CASGRDSYNSPLHF. The CDR3 DNA reads as TGTGCCAGCGGGAGGGATTCCTATAATTCACCCCTCCACTTT. This sequence joins TRBV25-1 and TRBJ1-6, with D unresolved. V was cut by 8 bases and J by 1 base, with 9 bases left in between. Germline V CDR1 and CDR2: MGHDK, SYGVNS. The CDR3 sequence is 14 residues long.

This chain's CDR3 is CSVVSRGYEQYF. The CDR3 DNA follows: TGCAGCGTTGTAAGCAGGGGCTACGAGCAGTACTTC. The gene calls are TRBV29-1 and TRBJ2-5, with D possibly TRBD1 on 6 matching bases. Near its end, the DNA agrees better with TRBJ2-7, so the J call may be wrong. CDR1 is SQVTM and CDR2 is ANQGSEA in the germline V gene. CDR3 length equals 12 residues.

V gene TRBV6-6 combines with J gene TRBJ1-6, with D perhaps matching TRBD1 (6 bases). CDR3 length: 16 residues. Germline CDR1 MNHNY, CDR2 SVGAGI (reference sequence). Trimming stripped 6 bases from V and 7 bases from J, with 19 bases between. The CDR3 protein is CASSPVGGGRNSPLHF. Written as DNA, the CDR3 is TGTGCCAGCAGCCCCGTGGGGGGGGGCCGCAATTCACCCCTCCACTTT.